The 29 T cell receptor beta chains in this list originate from one sample, sequenced in a study of blood T cell repertoires in COVID-19 (dated by TCRdb to about 2020). Library construction relied on the immunoSEQ multiplex PCR assay. The immuneACCESS repertoire file appears here via TCRdb, limited to in-frame rearrangements. These files lack a portion of the clones; in checked studies, under half of the deficit traces to unresolved V genes, and the cause of the others is not known. The sample includes 150,000 to 200,000 clones, with more than 85% observed a single time. The ten most abundant clones make up around 6.5% of the sample. Sequencing input: peripheral blood. The receptor set was obtained from a woman aged 80 or over in a cohort sampled during active or convalescent COVID-19.

The genes are TRBV10-2 and TRBJ2-1, with 10 positions matching TRBD2. With 6 bases clipped from V and 0 bases from J, the junction kept 8 bases outside the gene matches. Germline V gene lookup returns CDR1 WSHSY and CDR2 SAAADI. This CDR3 spans 17 amino acids. The CDR3 loop reads CASSGVLAGSSYNEQFF. The CDR3 DNA sequence: TGCGCCAGCAGCGGAGTACTAGCGGGAAGCTCCTACAATGAGCAGTTCTTC.

This chain joins TRBV5-1 and TRBJ2-3; 10 bases are a match to TRBD2. Germline V gives CDR1 SGHRS, CDR2 YFSETQ. The CDR3 has 17 amino acids. V dropped 0 bases and J dropped 5; count of bases not matched to a gene: 9. CDR3 nucleotide sequence: TGCGCCAGCAGCTTGGTAGCTAGCGGGGGTCGCAGAGATACGCAGTATTTT. Translated, it gives CASSLVASGGRRDTQYF.

The V and J genes are TRBV4-3 and TRBJ1-2, with 7 bases matching TRBD1. The ends lost 3 bases at V and 3 bases at J; junction bases unmatched: 7. The CDR3 loop spans 15 amino acids. CDR1 and CDR2 (germline): LGHNA, YSLEER. The CDR3, as DNA: TGCGCCAGCAGCCAGGCTAGGGACAGCTACTATGGCTACACCTTC. Amino acid sequence: CASSQARDSYYGYTF.

This clone was counted a single time. The chain is built from TRBV7-2 and TRBJ2-1; D not resolved. Trimming took off 5 bases at V and 6 bases at J, with 14 bases between the two ends. Germline assignment: CDR1 SGHTA and CDR2 FQGNSA. CDR3 size: 14 residues. CDR3 region: CASSPQHPSNEQFF. DNA for the CDR3: TGTGCCAGCAGCCCTCAACACCCTAGCAATGAGCAGTTCTTC.

Comments on this clone: Additional DNA sequences in this sample encode the identical CDR3. The V call is TRBV27, the J call TRBJ2-1; 8 bases are shared with TRBD1. The ends lost 6 bases at V and 7 bases at J; junction bases unmatched: 8. Germline loops: CDR1 MNHEY, CDR2 SMNVEV (reference sequence). This CDR3 comprises 14 residues. The CDR3 sequence: CASRLTGARNEQFF. The CDR3 nucleotides are TGTGCCAGCAGATTGACAGGGGCGCGGAATGAGCAGTTCTTC.

This clone was observed a few times. The chain carries TRBV24-1 and TRBJ2-2, with D perhaps matching TRBD1 (5 bases). Germline CDR1 and CDR2: KGHDR and SFDVKD. The CDR3 covers 13 residues. V was cut by 5 bases and J by 7 bases, with 10 bases left in between. The CDR3 loop reads CATSGKQGGELFF. CDR3 bases: TGTGCCACCAGTGGGAAGCAGGGCGGGGAGCTGTTTTTT.

V gene TRBV4-3 combines with J gene TRBJ2-7; 7 nucleotides agree with TRBD1. The CDR3 spans 15 residues. CDR1 LGHNA and CDR2 YSLEER come from the germline V gene. The V segment lost 3 bases and the J segment 1 base; nucleotides outside the gene matches: 6. The CDR3 reads CASSQGQLLSYEQYF. CDR3 coding DNA: TGCGCCAGCAGCCAGGGACAGCTATTGTCCTACGAGCAGTACTTC.

This clone was counted a few times. The rearrangement links TRBV28 to TRBJ1-4; 8 nucleotides agree with TRBD1. The CDR3 is 15 amino acids. Germline assignment: CDR1 MDHEN and CDR2 SYDVKM. With V trimmed by 6 bases and J by 8 bases, 11 bases remained unmatched. CDR3 nucleotide sequence: TGTGCCAGCAGCCCATGGACAGGGAAGATGGAAAAACTGTTTTTT. Its translation: CASSPWTGKMEKLFF.

This rearrangement joins TRBV28 to TRBJ1-5; 12 positions agree with TRBD1. V lost 4 bases, J lost 6 bases, and 4 bases stayed unmatched. Germline CDR1 reads MDHEN; CDR2 reads SYDVKM. The CDR3 covers 15 residues. CDR3 DNA: TGTGCCAGCAGTTCCGGGACAGGGGGCCTTCAGCCCCAGCATTTT. Encoded protein: CASSSGTGGLQPQHF.

The chain recombines TRBV30 with TRBJ2-1; TRBD2 aligns across 11 bases. Trimming cost V 2 bases and J 3 bases; bases outside gene matches: 12. Germline CDR1 and CDR2: GTSNPN and SVGIG (reference sequence). The CDR3 runs to 18 residues. CDR3 bases: TGTGCCTGGAGTCTCTATTCTCCGACTAGCGGGAACTACAATGAGCAGTTCTTC. Translation gives CAWSLYSPTSGNYNEQFF.

The CDR3 DNA follows: TGTGCCAGCAGCTTGGGCTCTAGAGGCTACGAGCAGTACTTC. Protein sequence: CASSLGSRGYEQYF. The chain is built from TRBV5-6 and TRBJ2-7, with unresolved D. Germline assignment: CDR1 SGHDT and CDR2 YYEEEE. The CDR3 sequence is 14 residues long. The V and J ends lost 0 bases and 3 bases respectively, with 10 bases between them.

This chain links TRBV30 with TRBJ1-4; 7 bases match TRBD1. This CDR3 region has 16 residues. V lost 2 bases, J lost 5 bases, and 11 bases stayed unmatched. The germline V gene encodes CDR1 GTSNPN and CDR2 SVGIG (reference sequence). The CDR3 nucleotides are TGTGCCTGGAGTCGACAGGGAGGAGGGAGGAATGAAAAACTGTTTTTT. It codes for CAWSRQGGGRNEKLFF. The full variable domain, rest sourced from reference TRBV30 and TRBJ1-4, is SQTIHQWPATLVQPVGSPLSLECTVEGTSNPNLYWYRQAAGRGLQLLFYSVGIGQISSEVPQNLSASRPQDRQFILSSKKLLLSDSGFYLCAWSRQGGGRNEKLFFGSGTQLSVL.

The CDR3 spells CASSSRESNQPQHF. CDR3 DNA: TGTGCCAGCAGCTCCCGGGAGAGCAATCAGCCCCAGCATTTT. V is TRBV7-2 and J is TRBJ1-5, with D uncertain. The CDR3 sequence is 14 residues long. Germline V gene lookup returns CDR1 SGHTA and CDR2 FQGNSA. Trimming shortened V by 4 bases and J by 1 base, and 8 bases separated the two germline ends.

The chain recombines TRBV5-4 with TRBJ2-7; no firm D call. V was shortened by 5 bases and J by 0 bases, with 12 bases between the two germline ends. Per germline, CDR1 SGHNT and CDR2 YYREEE (reference sequence). CDR3 length: 14 amino acids. DNA for the CDR3: TGTGCCAGCAGTCCTGAACTAAGCTCCTACGAGCAGTACGTC. Protein product: CASSPELSSYEQYV.

The chain joins TRBV27 to TRBJ2-7; 8 nucleotides align to TRBD2. The germline CDR1 and CDR2 sequences are MNHEY and SMNVEV (reference sequence). J lost 2 bases, V lost 5 bases, and 11 bases had no gene match. There are 16 residues in the CDR3. Here the CDR3 reads CASSATTGTRPYEQYF. As DNA, the CDR3 is TGTGCCAGCAGTGCGACAACCGGGACTAGGCCCTACGAGCAGTACTTC.

The chain is built from TRBV7-9 and TRBJ1-2; 7 positions match TRBD1. Unmatched junction bases numbered 4, after V lost 4 bases and J lost 8 bases. Germline CDR1 is SEHNR and CDR2 is FQNEAQ (reference sequence). CDR3 length equals 12 residues. The CDR3 nucleotides are TGTGCCAGCAGCTGGGACAGATCAGGCTACACCTTC. This sequence encodes CASSWDRSGYTF.

The genes are TRBV5-1 and TRBJ1-1; 8 nucleotides align to TRBD1. V trimming: 2 bases; J trimming: 1 base; junction bases outside the gene matches: 4. CDR3 length: 15 amino acids. Germline values: CDR1 SGHRS, CDR2 YFSETQ. The CDR3 nucleotides are TGCGCCAGCAGCTTCAACCAGGGGGCGAACACTGAAGCTTTCTTT. This sequence encodes CASSFNQGANTEAFF.

The rearrangement joins TRBV19 to TRBJ2-7; perhaps TRBD1 as D (5 bases). The V gene's germline CDR1 is LNHDA and CDR2 SQIVND (reference sequence). The CDR3 consists of 14 residues. Deletions cut 3 bases from V and 0 bases from J, with 9 bases between. The CDR3 bases are TGTGCCAGTAGTATCGGCGGACACTCCTACGAGCAGTACTTC. Its protein is CASSIGGHSYEQYF.

This chain connects TRBV2 to TRBJ1-1; 10 bases fit TRBD1. This CDR3 contains 15 residues. With V trimmed by 2 bases and J by 6 bases, 6 bases remained unmatched. Germline CDR1 SNHLY, CDR2 FYNNEI. The CDR3 nucleotides read TGTGCCAGCAGTGAAAGGGGACAGGGGTCTGCTGAAGCTTTCTTT. It encodes CASSERGQGSAEAFF.

The chain recombines TRBV7-8 with TRBJ1-1; no clear D. CDR1 and CDR2 from the germline V gene are SGHVS and FQNEAQ. V was clipped by 2 bases and J by 0 bases, with 10 bases between them. This CDR3 has 15 amino acids. The CDR3 nucleotides read TGTGCCAGCAGCTTAAGATCACAGATGAACACTGAAGCTTTCTTT. It yields the protein CASSLRSQMNTEAFF.

The chain carries TRBV2 and TRBJ1-6; D may be TRBD1 (6 bases). CDR3 length equals 13 residues. From germline, CDR1 is SNHLY and CDR2 FYNNEI. V dropped 11 bases and J dropped 10 bases, with 18 bases sitting between them. CDR3 DNA: TGTGCCGGCTTCCCACAGGGAAGCTCACCCCTCCACTTT. It codes for CAGFPQGSSPLHF.

The rearrangement links TRBV6-5 to TRBJ2-1, with TRBD2 matching over 11 bases. CDR3 length: 15 amino acids. V lost 6 bases, J lost 5 bases, and 6 bases stayed unmatched. Germline values: CDR1 MNHEY, CDR2 SVGAGI. The CDR3 DNA reads as TGTGCCAGCAGCTGGCTAGCGGGGGGCAACAATGAGCAGTTCTTC. Protein sequence: CASSWLAGGNNEQFF.

This chain uses TRBV20-1 with TRBJ1-2, with a possible D match to TRBD1 (5 bases). Germline V gene data show CDR1 as DFQATT and CDR2 as SNEGSKA (reference sequence). Trimming cost V 6 bases and J 7 bases, with 12 bases left between them. This CDR3 region has 11 residues. The CDR3 DNA sequence: TGCAGTGCCAGGACAACTTCTGGCTACACCTTC. This encodes CSARTTSGYTF.

The chain employs TRBV18 and TRBJ2-1; D is possibly TRBD1 (6 bases). Germline CDR1 and CDR2: KGHSH and LQKENI. The CDR3 contains 16 residues. V lost 0 bases and J 1 base, leaving 10 bases between the germline ends. As DNA, the CDR3 is TGTGCCAGCTCACCACCGTCGGACAGTTCCTACAATGAGCAGTTCTTC. Translating it yields CASSPPSDSSYNEQFF.

V gene TRBV19 combines with J gene TRBJ1-5; D not resolved. The CDR3 totals 15 residues. The V end lost 10 bases, the J end lost 6 bases, and 22 bases lay between the germline ends. Germline CDR1 is LNHDA and CDR2 is SQIVND (reference sequence). The CDR3 is CATNPVQSRSQPQHF. The CDR3 DNA is TGTGCCACCAACCCCGTCCAGTCGAGGTCTCAGCCCCAGCATTTT.

This clone was observed a single time. The V gene is TRBV7-9, the J gene TRBJ2-1; a weak D match, TRBD2 (5 bases). Between the trimmed V and J ends, which lost 1 base and 7 bases, there was a span of 14 bases. This CDR3 is 15 amino acids long. The V gene's germline CDR1 is SEHNR and CDR2 FQNEAQ (reference sequence). CDR3 in amino acids: CASSLVGRGKNEQFF. CDR3 sequence (DNA): TGTGCCAGCAGCTTAGTAGGTCGGGGAAAAAATGAGCAGTTCTTC.

This clone was counted only a few times. The V gene is TRBV25-1, the J gene TRBJ1-2; D is perhaps TRBD1 (6 bases). V was clipped by 7 bases and J by 3 bases, with 9 bases between them. This CDR3 comprises 12 residues. Germline V gene sequence: CDR1 MGHDK, CDR2 SYGVNS. DNA of the CDR3: TGTGCCAGCACAGGGGCTTACTATGGCTACACCTTC. It yields the protein CASTGAYYGYTF.

This chain links TRBV28 with TRBJ1-5; D unresolved. The ends were cut back, 2 bases at V and 2 bases at J, with 10 bases in the middle. The germline V gene has CDR1 MDHEN and CDR2 SYDVKM. The CDR3 is 15 amino acids. This CDR3 reads CASSLGPSGNQPQHF. In DNA, the CDR3 is TGTGCCAGCAGTTTAGGGCCGTCGGGCAATCAGCCCCAGCATTTT.

This clone showed up just a few times. The chain has TRBV13 and TRBJ2-3, with 11 positions matching TRBD2. Germline V gene sequence: CDR1 PRHDT, CDR2 FYEKMQ (reference sequence). CDR3 length: 17 residues. The trim removed 4 bases at V and 4 bases at J, leaving 10 bases unmatched. CDR3 bases: TGTGCCAGCAGCTCCGAAATAGCGGGAGGGCAATCAGATACGCAGTATTTT. Its translation: CASSSEIAGGQSDTQYF. The complete variable domain, with remaining parts taken from reference TRBV13 and TRBJ2-3, reads AAGVIQSPRHLIKEKRETATLKCYPIPRHDTVYWYQQGPGQDPQFLISFYEKMQSDKGSIPDRFSAQQFSDYHSELNMSSLELGDSALYFCASSSEIAGGQSDTQYFGPGTRLTVL.